This TCR beta chain is from a study of cytomegalovirus exposure and HLA in healthy donors. Study summary: Earlier, 200 million or so T cells were analyzed, and 117 million unique TCR beta sequences were found among them. Broader study findings: With later analysis, a missense DCLRE1C variant became linked to TCR beta V- and J-gene trimming.

Trimming removed 4 bases from V and 6 bases from J, with 14 bases in between. The CDR3 covers 14 residues. Germline values: CDR1 SGHRS, CDR2 YFSETQ. With 60 Vbeta and 13 Jbeta primers, the PCR was carried out. The table came from immunoSEQ multiplex PCR; TCRdb's copy has only in-frame clones and leaves some out. This table holds 80,000 to 100,000 clones, 70% to 80% found once. Comment on this clone: The antigen remains undetermined.

Sequenced sample: PBMCs. This chain uses TRBV5-1 with TRBJ2-1, with a weak D call TRBD1 (6 bases). This clonotype originated in a middle-aged man in good health and CMV-seronegative. CDR3 loop: CASSAKTGLNEQFF. As DNA, the CDR3 is TGCGCCAGCAGCGCCAAGACAGGACTCAATGAGCAGTTCTTC.